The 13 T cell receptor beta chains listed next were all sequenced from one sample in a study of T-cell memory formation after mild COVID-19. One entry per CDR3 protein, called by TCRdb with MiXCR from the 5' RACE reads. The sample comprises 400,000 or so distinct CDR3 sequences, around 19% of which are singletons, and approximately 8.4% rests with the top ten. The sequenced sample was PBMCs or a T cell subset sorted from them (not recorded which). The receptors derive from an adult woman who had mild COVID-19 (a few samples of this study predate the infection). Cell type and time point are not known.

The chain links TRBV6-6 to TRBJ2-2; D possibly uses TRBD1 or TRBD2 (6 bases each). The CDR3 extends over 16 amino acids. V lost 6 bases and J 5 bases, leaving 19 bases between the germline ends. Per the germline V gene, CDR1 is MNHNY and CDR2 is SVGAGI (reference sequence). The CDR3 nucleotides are TGTGCCAGCAGCCGGGGGTTTCTGGGGGCGACCGGGGAGCTGTTTTTT. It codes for CASSRGFLGATGELFF.

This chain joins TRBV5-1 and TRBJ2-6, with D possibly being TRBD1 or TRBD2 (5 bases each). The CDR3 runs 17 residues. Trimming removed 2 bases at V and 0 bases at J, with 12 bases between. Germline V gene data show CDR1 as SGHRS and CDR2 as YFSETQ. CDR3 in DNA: TGCGCCAGCAGCTTAGACGGGGCGAGCTCTGGGGCCAACGTCCTGACTTTC. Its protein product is CASSLDGASSGANVLTF.

CDR3 coding DNA: TGCAGTGCTAGAAACCACAGGGGGTATAGCAATCAGCCCCAGCATTTT. Protein sequence: CSARNHRGYSNQPQHF. The J gene is TRBJ1-5, the V gene TRBV20-1, with 8 bases matching TRBD1. CDR3 length: 16 amino acids. Unmatched junction bases numbered 6, after V lost 2 bases and J lost 0 bases. The germline V gene has CDR1 DFQATT and CDR2 SNEGSKA (reference sequence).

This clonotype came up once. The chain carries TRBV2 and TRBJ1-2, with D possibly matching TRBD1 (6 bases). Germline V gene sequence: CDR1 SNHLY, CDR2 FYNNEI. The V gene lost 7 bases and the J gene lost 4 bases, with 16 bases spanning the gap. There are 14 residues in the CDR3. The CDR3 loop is CASTSGTSSYGYTF. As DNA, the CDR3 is TGTGCCAGCACCTCCGGGACATCGTCCTATGGCTACACCTTC.

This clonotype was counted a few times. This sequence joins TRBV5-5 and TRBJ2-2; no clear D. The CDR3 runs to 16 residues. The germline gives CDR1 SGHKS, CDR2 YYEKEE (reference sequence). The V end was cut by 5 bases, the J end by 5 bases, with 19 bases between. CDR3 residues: CASRPTVSGGTGELFF. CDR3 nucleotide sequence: TGTGCCAGCAGGCCCACGGTATCGGGTGGGACCGGGGAGCTGTTTTTT.

The CDR3 bases are TGTGCCAGCAGCTTCGACGCGACAGGGGAAGGGGGCTACACCTTC. This codes for CASSFDATGEGGYTF. The chain is built from TRBV7-3 and TRBJ1-2; 8 positions match TRBD1. V lost 3 bases to trimming and J lost 8 bases; unmatched junction nucleotides: 11. The length of the CDR3 is 15 residues. CDR1 and CDR2 from the germline V gene are SGHTA and FQGTGA.

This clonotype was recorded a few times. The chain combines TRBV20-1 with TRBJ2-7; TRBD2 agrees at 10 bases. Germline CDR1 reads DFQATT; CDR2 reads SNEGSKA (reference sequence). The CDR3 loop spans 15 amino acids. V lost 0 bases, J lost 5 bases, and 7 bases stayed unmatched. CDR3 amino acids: CSAREPLAGDHEQYF. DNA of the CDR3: TGCAGTGCTAGAGAACCCCTAGCGGGAGACCACGAGCAGTACTTC.

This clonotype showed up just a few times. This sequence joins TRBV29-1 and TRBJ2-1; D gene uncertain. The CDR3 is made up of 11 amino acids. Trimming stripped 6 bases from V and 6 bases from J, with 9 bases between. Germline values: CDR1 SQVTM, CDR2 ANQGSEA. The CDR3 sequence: CSVSSGNEQFF. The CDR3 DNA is TGCAGCGTGAGCAGTGGCAATGAGCAGTTCTTC.

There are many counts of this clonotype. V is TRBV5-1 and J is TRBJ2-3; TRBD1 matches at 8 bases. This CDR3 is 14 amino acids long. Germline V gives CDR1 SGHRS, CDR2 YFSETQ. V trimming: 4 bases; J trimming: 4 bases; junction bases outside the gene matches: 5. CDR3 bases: TGCGCCAGCAGCCCTGGGACAGGCTCAGATACGCAGTATTTT. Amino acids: CASSPGTGSDTQYF.

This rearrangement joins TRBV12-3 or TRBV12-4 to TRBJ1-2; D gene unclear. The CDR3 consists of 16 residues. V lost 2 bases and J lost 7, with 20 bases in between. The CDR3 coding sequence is TGTGCCAGCAGTTTAAGTAGAGGTGGTCGCGAGCGTGGCTACACCTTC. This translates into CASSLSRGGRERGYTF.

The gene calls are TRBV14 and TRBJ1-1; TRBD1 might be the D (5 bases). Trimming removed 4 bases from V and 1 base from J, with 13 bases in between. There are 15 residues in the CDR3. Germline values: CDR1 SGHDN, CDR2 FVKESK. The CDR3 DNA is TGTGCCAGCAGCCCGACGGGACGTAAGAACACTGAAGCTTTCTTT. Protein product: CASSPTGRKNTEAFF.

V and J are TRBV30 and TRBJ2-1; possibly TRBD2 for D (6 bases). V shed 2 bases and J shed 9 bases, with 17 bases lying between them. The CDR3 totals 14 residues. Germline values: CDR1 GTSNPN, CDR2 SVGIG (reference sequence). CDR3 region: CAWSKTGAAGEQFF. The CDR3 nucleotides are TGTGCCTGGAGTAAAACGGGAGCAGCGGGTGAGCAGTTCTTC.

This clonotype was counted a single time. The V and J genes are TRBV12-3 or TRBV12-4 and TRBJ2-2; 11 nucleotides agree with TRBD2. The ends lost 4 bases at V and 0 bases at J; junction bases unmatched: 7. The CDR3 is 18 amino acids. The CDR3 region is CASSSILSGRANTGELFF. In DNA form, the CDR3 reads TGTGCCAGCAGTTCCATTCTTAGCGGGAGGGCGAACACCGGGGAGCTGTTTTTT.